This TCR beta chain was documented in a study of blood T cell repertoires in COVID-19. The V segment lost 6 bases and the J segment 1 base; nucleotides outside the gene matches: 14. The CDR3 totals 17 residues. The germline CDR1 and CDR2 sequences are MDHEN and SYDVKM. Under the authors' procedure: Using reference gene primer amplification, nucleated cell counts were estimated. Here immunoSEQ multiplex PCR was the method, and the copy in TCRdb shows in-frame clones only, minus some. The D gene and trimming were derived from the DNA, and the V and J assignments and clone size from that table. This sample has a few hundred thousand clones, with 89% found just once.

The chain carries TRBV28 and TRBJ2-7; 8 positions agree with TRBD1. The sequenced sample consisted of peripheral blood. This receptor was obtained from a woman aged 30 to 39 with COVID-19, enrolled during active disease. CDR3 amino acids: CASRPGQVIPVSYEQYV. In nucleotides, the CDR3 is TGTGCCAGCAGACCGGGACAGGTGATCCCAGTTTCCTACGAGCAGTACGTC.